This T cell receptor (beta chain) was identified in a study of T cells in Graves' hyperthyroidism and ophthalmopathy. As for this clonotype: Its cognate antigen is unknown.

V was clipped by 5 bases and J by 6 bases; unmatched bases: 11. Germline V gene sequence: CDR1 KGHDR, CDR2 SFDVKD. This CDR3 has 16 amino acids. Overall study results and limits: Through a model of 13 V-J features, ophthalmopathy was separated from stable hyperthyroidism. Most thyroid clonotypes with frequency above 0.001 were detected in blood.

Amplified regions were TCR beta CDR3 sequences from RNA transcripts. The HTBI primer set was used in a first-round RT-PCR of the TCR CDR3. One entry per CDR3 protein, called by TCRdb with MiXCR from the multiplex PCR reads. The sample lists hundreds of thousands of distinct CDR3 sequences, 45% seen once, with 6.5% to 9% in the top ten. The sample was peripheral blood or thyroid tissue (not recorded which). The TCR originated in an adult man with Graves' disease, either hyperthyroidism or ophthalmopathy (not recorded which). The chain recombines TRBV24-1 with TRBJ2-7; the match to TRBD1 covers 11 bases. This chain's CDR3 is CATSARNGQGAVEQYF. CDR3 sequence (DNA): TGTGCCACCAGTGCCCGAAATGGACAGGGGGCCGTCGAGCAGTACTTC.